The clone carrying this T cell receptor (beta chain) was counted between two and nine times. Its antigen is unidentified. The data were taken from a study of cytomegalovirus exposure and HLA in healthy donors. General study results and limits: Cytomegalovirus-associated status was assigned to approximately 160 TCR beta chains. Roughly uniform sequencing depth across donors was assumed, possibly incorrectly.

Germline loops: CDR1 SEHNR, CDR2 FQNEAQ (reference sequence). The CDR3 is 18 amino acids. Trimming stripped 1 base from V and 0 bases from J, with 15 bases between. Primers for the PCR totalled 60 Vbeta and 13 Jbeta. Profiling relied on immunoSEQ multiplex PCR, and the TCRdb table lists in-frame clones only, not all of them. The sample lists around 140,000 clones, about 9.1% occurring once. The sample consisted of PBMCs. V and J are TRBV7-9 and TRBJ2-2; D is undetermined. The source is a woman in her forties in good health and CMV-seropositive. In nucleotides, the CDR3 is TGTGCCAGCAGCTTAGTCTTGGCGGCCCGATCGAACACCGGGGAGCTGTTTTTT. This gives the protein CASSLVLAARSNTGELFF. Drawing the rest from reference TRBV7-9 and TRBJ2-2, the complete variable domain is DTGVSQNPRHKITKRGQNVTFRCDPISEHNRLYWYRQTLGQGPEFLTYFQNEAQLEKSRLLSDRFSAERPKGSFSTLEIQRTEQGDSAMYLCASSLVLAARSNTGELFFGEGSRLTVL.